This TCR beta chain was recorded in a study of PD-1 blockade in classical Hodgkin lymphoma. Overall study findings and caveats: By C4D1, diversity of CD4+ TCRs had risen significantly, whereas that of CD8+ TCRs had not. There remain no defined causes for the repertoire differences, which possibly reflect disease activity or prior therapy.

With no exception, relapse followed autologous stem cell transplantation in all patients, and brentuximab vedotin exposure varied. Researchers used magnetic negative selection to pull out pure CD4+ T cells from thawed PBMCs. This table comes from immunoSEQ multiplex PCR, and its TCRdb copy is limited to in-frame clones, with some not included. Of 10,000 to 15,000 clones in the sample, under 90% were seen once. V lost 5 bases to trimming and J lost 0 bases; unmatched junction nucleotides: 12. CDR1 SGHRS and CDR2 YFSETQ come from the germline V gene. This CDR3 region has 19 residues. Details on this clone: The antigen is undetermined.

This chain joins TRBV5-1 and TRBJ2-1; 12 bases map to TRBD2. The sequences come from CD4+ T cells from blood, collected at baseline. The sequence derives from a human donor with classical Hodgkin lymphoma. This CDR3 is CASSRTSGTFGPSYNEQFF. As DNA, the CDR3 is TGCGCCAGCAGTCGGACTAGCGGGACCTTCGGCCCCTCCTACAATGAGCAGTTCTTC.